This T cell receptor (beta chain) was sequenced in a study of blood T cell repertoires in COVID-19. On the study more broadly: Material from acute and convalescent COVID-19 was sourced from the United States, Italy and Spain. T cells, B-cell-depleted T cells, or PBMCs provided the cDNA or gDNA that served as material.

The repertoire was sequenced with immunoSEQ multiplex PCR; TCRdb's copy has only in-frame clones and lacks some. The sample holds about 410,000 clones, about 91% seen once. Points on this clone: Compared with germline, one end of the junction differs, possibly owing to a read error.

This sequence was found in a woman between 40 and 50 years old with COVID-19, enrolled during active disease. The material sequenced was peripheral blood.

The DNA for the CDR3 is TGCGCCAGTGCCCCTACCGTCCAGCGGGGGGCTCTCTTAATATTT. Translation gives CASAPTVQRGALLIF. The J gene is TRBJ2-2, the V gene TRBV5-1; TRBD2 matches 9 bases. The CDR3 is made up of 15 amino acids. Germline V gene sequence: CDR1 SGHRS, CDR2 YFSETQ.